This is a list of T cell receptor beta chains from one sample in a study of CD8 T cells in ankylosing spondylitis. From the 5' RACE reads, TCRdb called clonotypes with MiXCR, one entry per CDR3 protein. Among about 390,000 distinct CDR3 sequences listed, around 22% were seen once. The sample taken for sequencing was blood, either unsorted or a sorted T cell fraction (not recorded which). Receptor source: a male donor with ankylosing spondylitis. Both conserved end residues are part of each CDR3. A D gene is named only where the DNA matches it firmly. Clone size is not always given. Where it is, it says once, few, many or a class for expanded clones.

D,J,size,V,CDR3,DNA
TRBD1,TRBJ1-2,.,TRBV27,CASSQTGGDYGYTF,TGTGCCAGCAGTCAGACAGGGGGAGACTATGGCTACACCTTC
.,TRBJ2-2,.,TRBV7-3,CASSSQVGATGELFF,TGTGCCAGCAGCTCACAGGTCGGAGCCACCGGGGAGCTGTTTTTT
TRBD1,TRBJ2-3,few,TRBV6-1,CATETGVRDTQYF,TGTGCGACGGAGACAGGGGTGAGAGATACGCAGTATTTT
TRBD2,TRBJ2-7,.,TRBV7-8,CASSPLGQREGRVPAEQYF,TGTGCCAGCAGCCCTCTTGGGCAGCGGGAGGGCCGAGTTCCCGCCGAGCAGTACTTC
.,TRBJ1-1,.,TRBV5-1,CASSHTQSVGTEAFF,TGCGCCAGCAGCCACACACAATCCGTGGGCACTGAAGCTTTCTTT
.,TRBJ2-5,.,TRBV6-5,CASSYSRRRGGQETQYF,TGTGCCAGCAGTTACTCACGGCGGAGGGGGGGTCAAGAGACCCAGTACTTC
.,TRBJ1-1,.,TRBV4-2,CASNQGGTREAFF,TGTGCCAGCAACCAAGGAGGGACCCGAGAAGCTTTCTTT
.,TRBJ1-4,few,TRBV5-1,CASSVEAPATNEKLFF,TGCGCCAGCAGCGTCGAGGCCCCGGCAACTAATGAAAAACTGTTTTTT
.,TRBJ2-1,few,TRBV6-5,CASSYMRLDYEQFF,TGTGCCAGCAGTTACATGAGACTAGATTATGAGCAGTTCTTC
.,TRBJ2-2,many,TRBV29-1,CSVSRTGLGGELFF,TGCAGCGTTTCGCGGACGGGGCTTGGTGGGGAGCTGTTTTTT
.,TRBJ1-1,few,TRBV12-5,CASGVDIVNTEAFF,TGTGCTAGTGGCGTAGATATAGTGAACACTGAAGCTTTCTTT
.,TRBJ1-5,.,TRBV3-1,CASSQGNHQPQHF,TGTGCCAGCAGCCAGGGAAACCATCAGCCCCAGCATTTT
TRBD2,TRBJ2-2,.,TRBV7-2,CASSFLSGGRGGELFF,TGTGCCAGCAGCTTTCTCTCTGGCGGGAGGGGCGGGGAGCTGTTTTTT
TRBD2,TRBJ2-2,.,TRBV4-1,CASSPGGAGVDGELFF,TGCGCCAGCAGCCCGGGGGGAGCGGGAGTCGACGGGGAGCTGTTTTTT
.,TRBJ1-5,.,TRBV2,CASSSQRNQPQHF,TGTGCCAGCAGCAGCCAGAGAAATCAGCCCCAGCATTTT
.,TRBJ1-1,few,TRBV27,CASSQPSGGAFF,TGTGCCAGCAGTCAGCCCTCCGGGGGGGCTTTCTTT
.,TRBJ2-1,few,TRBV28,CASSLRGPSYNEQFF,TGTGCCAGCAGTTTACGAGGGCCCTCCTACAATGAGCAGTTCTTC